This TCR beta chain comes out of a study of Tregs in tolerant kidney transplant recipients (dated by TCRdb to the late 2010s). Background for the entire study: The study applied TCRbeta sequencing to find donor-specific regulatory T cells before combined kidney and bone marrow transplantation and then followed those same cells after transplant.

Transplants used related donors with nonmyeloablative bone marrow transplantation; mixed chimerism was transient in the human trials. Unstimulated Tregs (CD4+CD25+CD127-), CD4+ non-Tregs (CD4+CD25-), CD4 and CD8 cells were FACS-sorted from thawed PBMCs. The patients were a few recipients of combined kidney and bone marrow transplants from the ITN036ST trial, and samples were available only for these trial subjects. Healthy control blood was processed to PBMCs with a Ficoll density gradient and then cryopreserved, whereas patient PBMCs were collected both before and after transplant. The cysteine opens and the phenylalanine closes a CDR3 of 13 amino acids. Of the CDR3's DNA, 30 bases were read; they are in frame from base 1. Taken from the germline V gene (reference sequence), the CDR1 and CDR2 loops are LNHDA and SQIVND. V loses 8 bases at its end and J loses 5 bases; junction bases beyond the gene matches: 5.

On this clone: Its specific antigen is unknown. The CDR3 end is not reached by the read, which stops 3 residues before it; the germline J gene fills it in.

Findings and caveats that apply to the study as a whole: Because the study included only a small number of patients, the results must be confirmed in larger populations and under other immunosuppression protocols. Biological reproducibility was not directly addressed, though technical replication error appeared minimal. In tolerant patients, donor-specific Tregs expanded more than Tregs overall, which suggests antigen-driven rather than nonspecific expansion. The most biologically relevant and donor-specific TCRbeta repertoire appeared to be identified by expanding Tregs with activated donor B cells. Because the PCR primers were changed over time for some patients, nucleotide-level comparison could not be performed across the samples from those patients.

Genomic DNA was extracted from sorted cells with the QIAGEN DNeasy Blood and Tissue Kit for TCRbeta CDR3 sequencing. Through immunoSEQ, high-throughput TCRbeta CDR3 sequencing was done commercially, including PCR amplification with internal controls and bias correction. As for the authors' bioinformatics: A unique productive TCRbeta sequence was defined by the CDR3 nucleotide sequence when primers matched, and otherwise by the CDR3 amino acid sequence together with the Vbeta and Jbeta genes. As a correction for sorting error, sequences shared between sorted populations at a frequency ratio of 2:1 or less were discarded, and the remaining shared sequences were assigned to the higher population. A sequence counted as donor-reactive if, in CFSE-low cells, the sequence had a frequency of at least 0.01% and was expanded at least 5-fold compared with unstimulated cells. Jensen-Shannon divergence, calculated on the top 100 TCRbeta sequences ranked by frequency, was used to quantify repertoire divergence. When a sample had multiple sequencing runs, each run was corrected for sorting error separately and the runs were then pooled. The table comes from immuneACCESS by way of TCRdb, which keeps in-frame sequences with V and J called. Part of the clones is missing from these tables; in studies checked, under half for an unresolved V gene and the rest for unknown reasons. Clone size and the V and J calls come from that table; the DNA yielded D and trimming. The data table for this sample lists approximately 6,400 clones. Roughly two fifths of the sample lies in the top ten.

The V and J segments used are TRBV19 and TRBJ2-2, and TRBD1 matches 7 of the central bases. This clonotype was obtained from a human patient who received a combined kidney and bone marrow transplant. After a transplant, some T cells may have been passed on by the graft donor. The specimen comprised CD8+ T cells from blood (PBMCs), sampled 12 months after the transplant. The sequenced part of the CDR3 DNA is TGTGCCAGTTTCGGGACAGAAACCGGGGAG. It is translated as CASFGTETGE. In full, the CDR3 is CASFGTETGELFF.